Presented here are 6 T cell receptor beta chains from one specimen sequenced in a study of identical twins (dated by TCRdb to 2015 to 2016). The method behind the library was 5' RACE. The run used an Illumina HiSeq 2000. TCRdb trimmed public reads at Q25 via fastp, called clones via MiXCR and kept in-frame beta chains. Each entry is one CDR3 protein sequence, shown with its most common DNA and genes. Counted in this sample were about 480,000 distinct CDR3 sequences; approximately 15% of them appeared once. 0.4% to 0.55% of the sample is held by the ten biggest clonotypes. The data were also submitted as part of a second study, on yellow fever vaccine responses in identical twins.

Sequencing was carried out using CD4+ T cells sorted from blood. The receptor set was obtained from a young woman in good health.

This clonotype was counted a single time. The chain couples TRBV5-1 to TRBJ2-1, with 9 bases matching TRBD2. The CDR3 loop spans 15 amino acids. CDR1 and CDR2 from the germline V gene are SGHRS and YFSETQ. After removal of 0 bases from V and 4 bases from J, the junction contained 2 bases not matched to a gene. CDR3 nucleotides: TGCGCCAGCAGCTTGGACCTAGCGGGGTACAATGAGCAGTTCTTC. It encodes CASSLDLAGYNEQFF.

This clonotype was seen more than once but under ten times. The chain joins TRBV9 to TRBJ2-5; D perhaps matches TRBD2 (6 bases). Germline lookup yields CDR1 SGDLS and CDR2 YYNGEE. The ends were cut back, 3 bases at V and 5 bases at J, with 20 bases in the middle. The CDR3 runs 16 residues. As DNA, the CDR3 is TGTGCCAGCAGCGCCTCCGGGCGGGGTCATGGGGAGACCCAGTACTTC. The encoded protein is CASSASGRGHGETQYF.

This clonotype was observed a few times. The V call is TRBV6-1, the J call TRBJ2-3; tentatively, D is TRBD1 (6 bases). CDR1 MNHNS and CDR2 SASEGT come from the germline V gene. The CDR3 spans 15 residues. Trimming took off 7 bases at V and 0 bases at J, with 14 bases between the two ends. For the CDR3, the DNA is TGTGCCAGCAAACTCGGACAGACTAGCACAGATACGCAGTATTTT. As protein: CASKLGQTSTDTQYF.

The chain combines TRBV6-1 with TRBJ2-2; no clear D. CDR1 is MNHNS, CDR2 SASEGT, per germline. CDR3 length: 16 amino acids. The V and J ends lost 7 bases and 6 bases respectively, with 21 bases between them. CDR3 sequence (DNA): TGTGCCAGCACCGCCCGGGCGGTCGTTCTGTCCGGGGAGCTGTTTTTT. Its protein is CASTARAVVLSGELFF.

The CDR3 loop is CASSLAQKGSPLHF. The CDR3, as DNA: TGTGCCAGCAGTTTAGCTCAAAAGGGTTCACCCCTCCACTTT. This rearrangement joins TRBV12-3 or TRBV12-4 to TRBJ1-6, with no clear D. Trimming took off 0 bases at V and 9 bases at J, with 9 bases between the two ends. CDR3 length equals 14 residues.

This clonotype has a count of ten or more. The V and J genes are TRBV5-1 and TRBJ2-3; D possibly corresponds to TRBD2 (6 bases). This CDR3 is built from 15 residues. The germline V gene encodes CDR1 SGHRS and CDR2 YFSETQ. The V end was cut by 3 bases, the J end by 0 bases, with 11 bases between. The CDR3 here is CASSWDSPSTDTQYF. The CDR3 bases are TGCGCCAGCAGCTGGGACTCCCCTAGCACAGATACGCAGTATTTT.